These 13 T cell receptor beta chains were sequenced from one sample in a study of blood T cell repertoires in COVID-19. Method: immunoSEQ multiplex PCR; TCRdb's copy keeps in-frame clones and lacks some. The table records about 110,000 clones, less than 85% of them present only once. The specimen sequenced was peripheral blood. The receptor set was obtained from a woman aged 55-69 years with acute or convalescent COVID-19.

The rearrangement uses TRBV7-6 and TRBJ2-7, with TRBD2 matching 10 bases. Germline V gene lookup returns CDR1 SGHVS and CDR2 FNYEAQ. The CDR3 is made up of 15 amino acids. Losses at the gene ends were 5 bases for V and 1 base for J; bases not matched to a gene: 5. CDR3 DNA sequence: TGTGCCAGCAGCCCGGGACTAGCGTCTTCCTACGAGCAGTACTTC. This encodes CASSPGLASSYEQYF.

V is TRBV5-8 and J is TRBJ2-7; D may be TRBD2 (7 bases). Trimming took 2 bases from V and 3 from J, leaving 15 bases between them. Germline CDR1 and CDR2: SGHTS and YDEGEE. There are 15 residues in the CDR3. CDR3 sequence reads: CASSLSGTSLYEQYF. The CDR3 bases are TGTGCCAGCAGCTTAAGCGGGACATCCCTCTACGAGCAGTACTTC.

The chain recombines TRBV11-2 with TRBJ2-3, with 10 bases that match TRBD2. Germline lookup yields CDR1 SGHAT and CDR2 FQNNGV. V trimming: 2 bases; J trimming: 3 bases; junction bases outside the gene matches: 2. The CDR3 has 15 amino acids. This CDR3 reads CASSLKAGGTDTQYF. The CDR3 bases are TGTGCCAGCAGCTTAAAAGCGGGGGGGACAGATACGCAGTATTTT.

The chain joins TRBV18 to TRBJ2-5; 7 nucleotides match TRBD1. J lost 3 bases, V lost 4 bases, and 5 bases had no gene match. The CDR3 loop spans 14 amino acids. Looked up from germline, CDR1 is KGHSH and CDR2 is LQKENI. The CDR3 reads CASSLSGTEETQYF. CDR3 nucleotide sequence: TGTGCCAGCTCACTTTCCGGGACAGAAGAGACCCAGTACTTC.

This chain connects TRBV7-2 to TRBJ2-3; 8 positions match TRBD2. The CDR3 spans 16 residues. The trim removed 5 bases at V and 5 bases at J, leaving 12 bases unmatched. Looked up from germline, CDR1 is SGHTA and CDR2 is FQGNSA. The CDR3 reads CASSQQRGRSRDTQYF. The CDR3 DNA sequence: TGTGCCAGCAGCCAACAGCGGGGGCGGTCGAGAGATACGCAGTATTTT.

The V and J genes are TRBV19 and TRBJ1-5; TRBD1 matches 8 bases. J lost 4 bases, V lost 3 bases, and 8 bases had no gene match. The germline V gene has CDR1 LNHDA and CDR2 SQIVND (reference sequence). There are 16 residues in the CDR3. In DNA, the CDR3 is TGTGCCAGTAGTATCGGGAATGGACAGGGTAATCAGCCCCAGCATTTT. Its translation: CASSIGNGQGNQPQHF.

For this clone: Compared with germline, one end of the junction differs, possibly owing to a read error. The gene calls are TRBV4-1 and TRBJ2-1, with 11 positions matching TRBD2. Looked up from germline, CDR1 is MGHRA and CDR2 is YSYEKL. The CDR3 extends over 15 amino acids. The CDR3 protein is CASSPPSGGNNEQFF. The DNA of the CDR3 is TGCGCGAGCAGCCCCCCTAGCGGGGGGAACAATGAGCAGTTCTTC.

This clone occurred once. The rearrangement uses TRBV18 and TRBJ2-7, with 10 bases that match TRBD2. The germline V gene encodes CDR1 KGHSH and CDR2 LQKENI. This CDR3 is built from 15 residues. J gave up 6 bases and V 3 bases, and 8 bases lay outside the gene matches. DNA of the CDR3: TGTGCCAGCTCACCTTGGGTAGCGGGGGGCGGCGAGCAGTACTTC. As protein: CASSPWVAGGGEQYF.

This clone was detected once. The gene calls are TRBV2 and TRBJ1-6; D may be TRBD1 (5 bases). This CDR3 comprises 16 residues. The V gene's germline CDR1 is SNHLY and CDR2 FYNNEI. Trimming took off 8 bases at V and 2 bases at J, with 16 bases between the two ends. The CDR3, as DNA: TGTGCCAGCCTCCCAGCGCGGGGGACCTATAATTCACCCCTCCACTTT. Amino acids: CASLPARGTYNSPLHF.

This rearrangement joins TRBV9 to TRBJ2-1; 7 bases line up with TRBD2. Germline V gene lookup returns CDR1 SGDLS and CDR2 YYNGEE. V was clipped by 0 bases and J by 6 bases; unmatched bases: 6. This CDR3 has 15 residues. CDR3 protein: CASSVGTTGGNEQFF. DNA of the CDR3: TGTGCCAGCAGCGTAGGGACGACGGGGGGCAATGAGCAGTTCTTC.

This clone was seen only once. The CDR3 loop is CASSIRGLPSTDTQYF. Written as DNA, the CDR3 is TGTGCCAGTAGTATAAGAGGACTACCTAGCACAGATACGCAGTATTTT. The chain recombines TRBV19 with TRBJ2-3, with a possible D match to TRBD2 (6 bases). The V end was cut by 2 bases, the J end by 0 bases, with 12 bases between. The CDR3 length is 16 residues. Germline lookup yields CDR1 LNHDA and CDR2 SQIVND (reference sequence).

The CDR3 DNA reads TGTGCCAGCAGTCCGTTAGGACAGGGTGGCGGCTACACCTTC. Its protein product is CASSPLGQGGGYTF. This chain connects TRBV27 to TRBJ1-2, with TRBD1 identical over 8 bases. After removal of 5 bases from V and 8 bases from J, the junction contained 10 bases not matched to a gene. The CDR3 has 14 amino acids. The germline V gene encodes CDR1 MNHEY and CDR2 SMNVEV (reference sequence).

The gene calls are TRBV4-1 and TRBJ1-1; 7 bases are shared with TRBD1. Germline CDR1 MGHRA, CDR2 YSYEKL. V lost 3 bases, J lost 2 bases, and 3 bases stayed unmatched. This CDR3 is built from 14 residues. CDR3 in amino acids: CASSQRTGNTEAFF. CDR3 coding DNA: TGCGCCAGCAGCCAGAGGACAGGAAACACTGAAGCTTTCTTT.